Each of the 32 T cell receptor beta chains below was sequenced from the same sample in a study of blood T cell repertoires in COVID-19. Assay: immunoSEQ multiplex PCR; the TCRdb copy retains only in-frame clones and omits some. The table shows about 400,000 clones, with about 90% occurring only once. The specimen sequenced was PBMCs or T cells enriched from blood (not recorded which). Receptors were obtained from a woman aged 30 to 39 who had recovered from COVID-19.

The chain is built from TRBV7-9 and TRBJ2-7; 10 bases are a match to TRBD2. Germline CDR1 is SEHNR and CDR2 is FQNEAQ (reference sequence). The CDR3 is made up of 13 amino acids. The V and J ends lost 8 bases and 4 bases, in that order; junction bases with no gene match: 5. The CDR3 protein is CASALAGDYEQYF. The CDR3 coding sequence is TGTGCCAGCGCCCTAGCGGGAGATTACGAGCAGTACTTC. The full variable domain, completed using reference TRBV7-9 and TRBJ2-7, is DTGVSQNPRHKITKRGQNVTFRCDPISEHNRLYWYRQTLGQGPEFLTYFQNEAQLEKSRLLSDRFSAERPKGSFSTLEIQRTEQGDSAMYLCASALAGDYEQYFGPGTRLTVT.

This clone was seen a handful of times. V usage is TRBV30 and J usage is TRBJ2-3, with D unclear. Looked up from germline, CDR1 is GTSNPN and CDR2 is SVGIG (reference sequence). Trimming cost V 1 base and J 0 bases, with 5 bases left between them. The CDR3 is made up of 13 amino acids. Here the CDR3 DNA reads TGTGCCTGGAGTGGGAGTAGCACAGATACGCAGTATTTT. Translating gives CAWSGSSTDTQYF.

J is TRBJ1-1 and V is TRBV12-1. TRBV12-1 corresponds to a pseudogene. CDR3 size: 18 residues. CDR3 bases: TGTGCCAGCAGCTCCGGGGGGATACCGGGGCCAGAGAACACTGAAGCTTTCTTT. Protein product: CASSSGGIPGPENTEAFF.

This chain uses TRBV27 with TRBJ2-7; D may be TRBD2 (5 bases). CDR3 length equals 11 residues. Deletions cut 6 bases from V and 7 bases from J, with 10 bases between. CDR1 and CDR2 from the germline V gene are MNHEY and SMNVEV (reference sequence). This CDR3 is CASRSQREQYF. CDR3 bases: TGTGCCAGCAGGTCCCAGCGGGAGCAGTACTTC.

The chain has TRBV30 and TRBJ1-2; possible D gene TRBD1, 6 bases. The length of the CDR3 is 12 residues. In germline, CDR1 is GTSNPN, CDR2 SVGIG (reference sequence). The ends were cut back, 5 bases at V and 6 bases at J, with 13 bases in the middle. Here the CDR3 reads CAWLQGSHGYTF. The CDR3 DNA follows: TGTGCCTGGCTACAGGGTAGCCATGGCTACACCTTC.

J is TRBJ2-5 and V is TRBV11-1; 10 bases are a match to TRBD1. Trimming at V came to 1 base and at J to 6 bases, leaving 5 bases not matched to a gene. The CDR3 is 15 amino acids. Germline-derived CDR1 and CDR2 are SGHAT and FQDESV (reference sequence). The CDR3 reads CASSLEDRGEKTQYF. DNA of the CDR3: TGTGCCAGCAGCTTAGAGGACAGGGGGGAGAAGACCCAGTACTTC.

This chain joins TRBV27 and TRBJ1-2; no clear D. Germline lookup yields CDR1 MNHEY and CDR2 SMNVEV (reference sequence). The CDR3 is made up of 15 amino acids. Trimming removed 0 bases at V and 3 bases at J, with 11 bases between. As DNA, the CDR3 is TGTGCCAGCAGTTTATCTGGCACAGAAGACTATGGCTACACCTTC. This encodes CASSLSGTEDYGYTF.

The chain joins TRBV28 to TRBJ2-2; 7 nucleotides line up with TRBD2. CDR1 MDHEN and CDR2 SYDVKM come from the germline V gene. Trimming cost V 5 bases and J 4 bases; bases outside gene matches: 7. CDR3 size: 15 residues. CDR3 nucleotide sequence: TGTGCCAGCAGTCGTAGCGGGCTAAGCACCGGGGAGCTGTTTTTT. Translated: CASSRSGLSTGELFF.

This clone was seen only once. The gene calls are TRBV27 and TRBJ1-4; maybe TRBD1 (6 bases). The CDR3 runs 12 residues. Trimming pared 6 bases from V and 10 bases from J, leaving 12 bases between. Germline V gene sequence: CDR1 MNHEY, CDR2 SMNVEV (reference sequence). The CDR3 DNA reads as TGTGCCAGCAGCCCGGACAGTGTAAAACTGTTTTTT. Translating it yields CASSPDSVKLFF.

The chain carries TRBV4-2 and TRBJ1-6; the match to TRBD1 covers 7 bases. CDR1 LGHNA and CDR2 YNFKEQ come from the germline V gene. Losses at the gene ends were 1 base for V and 5 bases for J; bases not matched to a gene: 11. This CDR3 is 18 amino acids long. CDR3 amino acids: CASSQVIARDSHNSPLHF. Written as DNA, the CDR3 is TGTGCCAGCAGCCAAGTCATTGCCCGGGACAGTCATAATTCACCCCTCCACTTT.

V gene TRBV5-1 combines with J gene TRBJ2-7; perhaps TRBD1 as D (6 bases). Germline V gene sequence: CDR1 SGHRS, CDR2 YFSETQ. The CDR3 spans 14 residues. Deletions cut 0 bases from V and 5 bases from J, with 12 bases between. The CDR3 loop is CASSLVGQINEQYF. CDR3 DNA sequence: TGCGCCAGCAGCTTGGTTGGACAGATAAACGAGCAGTACTTC.

This clone was seen once. The chain joins TRBV2 to TRBJ2-1; tentatively, D is TRBD1 (5 bases). Trimming pared 0 bases from V and 4 bases from J, leaving 16 bases between. CDR3 length: 17 amino acids. Per the germline V gene, CDR1 is SNHLY and CDR2 is FYNNEI. The CDR3: CASSEARQTLSYNEQFF. The CDR3 nucleotides read TGTGCCAGCAGTGAAGCGAGACAGACCCTTTCTTACAATGAGCAGTTCTTC.

This rearrangement joins TRBV6-5 to TRBJ2-5; 9 bases map to TRBD2. The germline CDR1 and CDR2 sequences are MNHEY and SVGAGI. This CDR3 is built from 16 residues. Trimming removed 0 bases from V and 2 bases from J; junction bases left unmatched: 4. The CDR3: CASSYSYLAGQETQYF. The CDR3 bases are TGTGCCAGCAGTTACTCTTACCTAGCGGGGCAAGAGACCCAGTACTTC.

The V and J genes are TRBV7-8 and TRBJ1-2; tentative D call: TRBD1 (5 bases). Germline V lookup: CDR1 SGHVS, CDR2 FQNEAQ. The CDR3 loop spans 14 amino acids. Between the trimmed V and J ends, which lost 5 bases and 4 bases, there was a span of 14 bases. The CDR3 nucleotides are TGTGCCAGCAGCGCAGTAACAGGCCCCTATGGCTACACCTTC. Its translation: CASSAVTGPYGYTF.

The chain couples TRBV9 to TRBJ1-6, with a possible D match to TRBD1 (6 bases). Germline-derived CDR1 and CDR2 are SGDLS and YYNGEE. CDR3 length: 16 amino acids. V lost 0 bases and J lost 3, with 10 bases in between. CDR3 in amino acids: CASSVDVGGYNSPLHF. The DNA of the CDR3 is TGTGCCAGCAGCGTAGATGTAGGGGGCTATAATTCACCCCTCCACTTT. Full variable domain (missing parts from reference TRBV9 and TRBJ1-6): DSGVTQTPKHLITATGQRVTLRCSPRSGDLSVYWYQQSLDQGLQFLIQYYNGEERAKGNILERFSAQQFPDLHSELNLSSLELGDSALYFCASSVDVGGYNSPLHFGNGTRLTVT.

V and J are TRBV28 and TRBJ1-5, with D uncertain. The V end was cut by 1 base, the J end by 3 bases, with 10 bases between. The CDR3 loop spans 15 amino acids. Germline V gene sequence: CDR1 MDHEN, CDR2 SYDVKM. The CDR3 DNA sequence: TGTGCCAGCAGTTTATACCAGGCCAACAATCAGCCCCAGCATTTT. Protein: CASSLYQANNQPQHF.

The CDR3 DNA reads TGCGCCAGCAGCCAAGGTGGGACTAGCGGCTCCTACGAGCAGTACTTC. It translates to CASSQGGTSGSYEQYF. The rearrangement uses TRBV4-1 and TRBJ2-7; 11 bases fit TRBD2. Germline V gives CDR1 MGHRA, CDR2 YSYEKL. The ends lost 1 base at V and 0 bases at J; junction bases unmatched: 2. CDR3 size: 16 residues.

The gene calls are TRBV4-1 and TRBJ1-1; D is perhaps TRBD1 (6 bases). The CDR3 has 15 amino acids. From germline, CDR1 is MGHRA and CDR2 YSYEKL. V was clipped by 2 bases and J by 1 base, with 11 bases between them. The chain's CDR3 is CASSQLTTGNTEAFF. Written as DNA, the CDR3 is TGCGCCAGCAGCCAACTGACGACAGGGAACACTGAAGCTTTCTTT.

This chain uses TRBV29-1 with TRBJ2-6; D is possibly TRBD2 (6 bases). Germline loops: CDR1 SQVTM, CDR2 ANQGSEA. The CDR3 spans 14 residues. Trimming removed 6 bases at V and 4 bases at J, with 13 bases between. CDR3 region: CSVYLAGGANVLTF. The CDR3 DNA follows: TGCAGCGTCTATCTGGCGGGAGGGGCCAACGTCCTGACTTTC.

This clone was seen a few times. The CDR3 spells CASSLASGRVTEAFF. The CDR3 DNA reads as TGTGCCAGCAGCTTAGCGAGCGGGCGCGTAACTGAAGCTTTCTTT. The chain employs TRBV7-9 and TRBJ1-1, with D hard to call. Germline V CDR1 and CDR2: SEHNR, FQNEAQ (reference sequence). CDR3 size: 15 residues. Trimming removed 0 bases at V and 5 bases at J, with 13 bases between.

The V and J genes are TRBV18 and TRBJ1-5; 7 positions agree with TRBD1. Germline CDR1 KGHSH, CDR2 LQKENI. The CDR3 runs to 16 residues. V shed 5 bases and J 4 bases; nucleotides not matched to a gene: 11. CDR3 residues: CASSAGTGQTNQPQHF. CDR3 coding DNA: TGTGCCAGCTCAGCGGGCACGGGACAGACTAATCAGCCCCAGCATTTT. Full variable domain (rest looked up from reference TRBV18 and TRBJ1-5): NAGVMQNPRHLVRRRGQEARLRCSPMKGHSHVYWYRQLPEEGLKFMVYLQKENIIDESGMPKERFSAEFPKEGPSILRIQQVVRGDSAAYFCASSAGTGQTNQPQHFGDGTRLSIL.

The chain couples TRBV14 to TRBJ1-5; D is unresolved. There are 18 residues in the CDR3. Germline V gene sequence: CDR1 SGHDN, CDR2 FVKESK. V was trimmed by 4 bases and J by 0 bases, leaving 19 bases between them. CDR3 residues: CASSRRSPRTNSNQPQHF. CDR3 bases: TGTGCCAGCAGCCGTCGGTCCCCCAGGACTAATAGCAATCAGCCCCAGCATTTT.

The J gene is TRBJ1-2, the V gene TRBV27; TRBD1 might be the D (5 bases). The germline V gene encodes CDR1 MNHEY and CDR2 SMNVEV (reference sequence). This CDR3 is built from 14 residues. The V gene lost 5 bases and the J gene lost 4 bases, with 14 bases spanning the gap. The CDR3 protein is CASSSGGDLYGYTF. The CDR3 DNA follows: TGTGCCAGCAGTAGCGGAGGGGACCTCTATGGCTACACCTTC.

CDR3 residues: CASADIFSYEQYF. CDR3 coding DNA: TGTGCCAGCGCTGACATTTTCTCCTACGAGCAGTACTTC. The V and J genes are TRBV2 and TRBJ2-7; D remains ambiguous. Germline V gives CDR1 SNHLY, CDR2 FYNNEI. There are 13 residues in the CDR3. Trimming removed 8 bases from V and 0 bases from J, with 11 bases in between.

The J gene is TRBJ2-3, the V gene TRBV4-2, with D maybe TRBD2 (5 bases). The CDR3 has 16 residues. Trimming shortened V by 4 bases and J by 2 bases, and 16 bases separated the two germline ends. The V gene's germline CDR1 is LGHNA and CDR2 YNFKEQ. CDR3 region: CASSPTPSGDTDTQYF. The CDR3 region has the DNA TGTGCCAGCAGCCCCACTCCCTCCGGGGACACAGATACGCAGTATTTT.

The rearrangement links TRBV13 to TRBJ2-5, with TRBD2 as a possible D gene (6 bases). Germline CDR1 and CDR2: PRHDT and FYEKMQ (reference sequence). V was shortened by 1 base and J by 5 bases, with 14 bases between the two germline ends. CDR3 size: 15 residues. CDR3 protein: CASSLERRAPETQYF. DNA of the CDR3: TGTGCCAGCAGCTTAGAAAGGAGGGCCCCCGAGACCCAGTACTTC.

The V call is TRBV4-1, the J call TRBJ1-2, with a tentative D call TRBD1 (5 bases). Germline values: CDR1 MGHRA, CDR2 YSYEKL. Trimming cost V 0 bases and J 7 bases, with 15 bases left between them. The CDR3 runs to 15 residues. In nucleotides, the CDR3 is TGCGCCAGCAGCCAAGATGGAGGGGTTTTCGGTGGCTACACCTTC. Protein sequence: CASSQDGGVFGGYTF.

This clone was detected once. In the same sample, other DNA sequences code for this CDR3. The rearrangement joins TRBV12-3 or TRBV12-4 to TRBJ2-5, with a weak D call TRBD2 (5 bases). Trimming stripped 1 base from V and 3 bases from J, with 6 bases between. The CDR3 has 13 residues. CDR3 protein: CASSLGLKETQYF. CDR3 bases: TGTGCCAGCAGTTTAGGACTAAAAGAGACCCAGTACTTC.

The rearrangement joins TRBV10-3 to TRBJ2-7; the match to TRBD2 covers 9 bases. The CDR3 is made up of 14 amino acids. The V gene end was trimmed by 6 bases and the J gene end by 0 bases; junction bases not matched to a gene: 3. Germline loops: CDR1 ENHRY, CDR2 SYGVKD. Here the CDR3 DNA reads TGTGCCATCAGGCTAGCGGGAAGCTCCTACGAGCAGTACTTC. Amino acids: CAIRLAGSSYEQYF.

V usage is TRBV5-1 and J usage is TRBJ2-1; 9 nucleotides line up with TRBD1. Germline assignment: CDR1 SGHRS and CDR2 YFSETQ. CDR3 length: 13 residues. V lost 5 bases to trimming and J lost 7 bases; unmatched junction nucleotides: 4. CDR3: CASSGTGMNEQFF. CDR3 bases: TGCGCCAGCAGTGGGACAGGGATGAATGAGCAGTTCTTC.

This chain connects TRBV5-4 to TRBJ2-7; a possible D gene is TRBD2 (6 bases). The germline gives CDR1 SGHNT, CDR2 YYREEE (reference sequence). V lost 0 bases to trimming and J lost 2 bases, with 9 bases between them. The CDR3 totals 14 residues. The CDR3, as DNA: TGTGCCAGCAGCTTGGGCGGGAACGCCTACGAGCAGTACTTC. Encoded protein: CASSLGGNAYEQYF.

This sequence joins TRBV5-1 and TRBJ1-2; TRBD1 might be the D (5 bases). V was trimmed by 3 bases and J by 8 bases, leaving 17 bases between them. The CDR3 length is 14 residues. CDR1 is SGHRS and CDR2 is YFSETQ in the germline V gene. DNA of the CDR3: TGCGCCAGCAGCTCCACCGGGCAGGGTGGCGGCTACACCTTC. It encodes CASSSTGQGGGYTF.